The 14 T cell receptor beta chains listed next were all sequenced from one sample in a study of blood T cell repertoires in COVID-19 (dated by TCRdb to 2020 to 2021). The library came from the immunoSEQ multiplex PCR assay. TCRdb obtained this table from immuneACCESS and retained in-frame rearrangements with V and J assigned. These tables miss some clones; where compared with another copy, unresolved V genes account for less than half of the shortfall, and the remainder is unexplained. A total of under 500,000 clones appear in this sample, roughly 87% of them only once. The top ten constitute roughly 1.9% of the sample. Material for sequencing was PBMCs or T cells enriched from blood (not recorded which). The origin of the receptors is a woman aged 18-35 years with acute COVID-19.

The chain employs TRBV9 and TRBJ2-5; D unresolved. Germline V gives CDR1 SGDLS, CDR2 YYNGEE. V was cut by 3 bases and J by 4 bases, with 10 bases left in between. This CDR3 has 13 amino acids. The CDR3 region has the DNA TGTGCCAGCAGCGCCGATAGTGGAGAGACCCAGTACTTC. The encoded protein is CASSADSGETQYF. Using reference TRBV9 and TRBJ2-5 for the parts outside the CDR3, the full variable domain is DSGVTQTPKHLITATGQRVTLRCSPRSGDLSVYWYQQSLDQGLQFLIQYYNGEERAKGNILERFSAQQFPDLHSELNLSSLELGDSALYFCASSADSGETQYFGPGTRLLVL.

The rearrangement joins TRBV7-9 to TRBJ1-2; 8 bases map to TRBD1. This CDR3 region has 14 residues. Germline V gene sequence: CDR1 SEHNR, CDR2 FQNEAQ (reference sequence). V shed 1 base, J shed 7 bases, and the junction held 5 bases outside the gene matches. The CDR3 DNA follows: TGTGCCAGCAGCTTAGGGGACAGGCGAGGTGGCTACACCTTC. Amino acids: CASSLGDRRGGYTF.

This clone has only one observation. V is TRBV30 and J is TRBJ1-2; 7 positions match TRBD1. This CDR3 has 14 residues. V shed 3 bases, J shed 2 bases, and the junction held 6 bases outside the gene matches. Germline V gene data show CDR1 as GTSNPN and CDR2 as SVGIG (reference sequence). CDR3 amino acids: CAWRRPGGNYGYTF. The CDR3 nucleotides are TGTGCCTGGAGACGCCCAGGGGGAAACTATGGCTACACCTTC.

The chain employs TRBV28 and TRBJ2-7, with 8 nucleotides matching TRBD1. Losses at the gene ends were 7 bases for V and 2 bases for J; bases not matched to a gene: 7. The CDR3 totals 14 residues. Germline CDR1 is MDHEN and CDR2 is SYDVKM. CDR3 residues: CASIGTGTTYEQYF. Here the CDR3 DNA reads TGTGCCAGCATCGGGACAGGAACTACCTACGAGCAGTACTTC. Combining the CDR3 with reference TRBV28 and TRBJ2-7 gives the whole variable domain DVKVTQSSRYLVKRTGEKVFLECVQDMDHENMFWYRQDPGLGLRLIYFSYDVKMKEKGDIPEGYSVSREKKERFSLILESASTNQTSMYLCASIGTGTTYEQYFGPGTRLTVT.

CDR3 nucleotides: TGTGCCAGCAGCGAGGGACAGGGAGCCTATGGCTACACCTTC. Amino acids: CASSEGQGAYGYTF. The V and J genes are TRBV5-4 and TRBJ1-2; 9 nucleotides match TRBD1. J gave up 4 bases and V 4 bases, and 5 bases lay outside the gene matches. The CDR3 extends over 14 amino acids. CDR1 and CDR2 from the germline V gene are SGHNT and YYREEE (reference sequence).

CDR3 in DNA: TGTGCCATCACCCAGGGACATAACACCGGGGAGCTGTTTTTT. Translation gives CAITQGHNTGELFF. The genes are TRBV10-3 and TRBJ2-2; perhaps TRBD1 as D (6 bases). The germline V and J ends were trimmed by 7 bases and 2 bases, with 11 bases remaining between them. The germline V gene encodes CDR1 ENHRY and CDR2 SYGVKD. The CDR3 sequence is 14 residues long.

CDR3 DNA sequence: TGCGCCAGCAGCCCAGTTACAGGGGGCGGCTATGGCTACACCTTC. It translates to CASSPVTGGGYGYTF. The V gene is TRBV5-1, the J gene TRBJ1-2, with 9 nucleotides matching TRBD1. This CDR3 spans 15 amino acids. Germline V gene lookup returns CDR1 SGHRS and CDR2 YFSETQ. Trimming took 4 bases from V and 4 from J; bases not matched to a gene: 8.

In DNA form, the CDR3 reads TGCAGCGTTGATGAACAGGGATGGGGCACTGAAGCTTTCTTT. Protein: CSVDEQGWGTEAFF. The chain uses TRBV29-1 and TRBJ1-1, with D perhaps TRBD1 (6 bases). The V end was cut by 3 bases, the J end by 4 bases, with 15 bases between. CDR1 and CDR2 (germline): SQVTM, ANQGSEA. CDR3 length: 14 amino acids. The variable domain in full, with the rest retrieved from reference TRBV29-1 and TRBJ1-1, is SAVISQKPSRDICQRGTSLTIQCQVDSQVTMMFWYRQQPGQSLTLIATANQGSEATYESGFVIDKFPISRPNLTFSTLTVSNMSPEDSSIYLCSVDEQGWGTEAFFGQGTRLTVV.

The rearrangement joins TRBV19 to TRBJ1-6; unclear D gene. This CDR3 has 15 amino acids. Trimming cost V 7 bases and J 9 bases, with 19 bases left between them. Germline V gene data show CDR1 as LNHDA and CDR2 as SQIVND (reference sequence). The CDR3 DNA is TGTGCCAGTATGTCATACAGAGCCCGACGTTCACCCCTCCACTTT. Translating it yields CASMSYRARRSPLHF.

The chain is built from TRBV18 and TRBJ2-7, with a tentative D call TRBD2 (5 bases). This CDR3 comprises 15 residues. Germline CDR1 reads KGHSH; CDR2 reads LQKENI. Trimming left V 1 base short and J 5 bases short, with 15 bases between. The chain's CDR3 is CASSPQSGSANEQYF. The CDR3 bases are TGTGCCAGCTCACCACAGAGCGGATCGGCTAACGAGCAGTACTTC. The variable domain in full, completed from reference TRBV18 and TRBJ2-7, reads NAGVMQNPRHLVRRRGQEARLRCSPMKGHSHVYWYRQLPEEGLKFMVYLQKENIIDESGMPKERFSAEFPKEGPSILRIQQVVRGDSAAYFCASSPQSGSANEQYFGPGTRLTVT.

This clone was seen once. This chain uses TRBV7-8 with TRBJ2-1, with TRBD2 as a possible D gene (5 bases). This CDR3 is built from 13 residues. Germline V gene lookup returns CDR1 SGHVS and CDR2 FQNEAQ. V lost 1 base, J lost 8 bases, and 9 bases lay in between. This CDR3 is CASSLDAGYEQFF. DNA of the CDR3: TGTGCCAGCAGCTTAGATGCGGGCTATGAGCAGTTCTTC.

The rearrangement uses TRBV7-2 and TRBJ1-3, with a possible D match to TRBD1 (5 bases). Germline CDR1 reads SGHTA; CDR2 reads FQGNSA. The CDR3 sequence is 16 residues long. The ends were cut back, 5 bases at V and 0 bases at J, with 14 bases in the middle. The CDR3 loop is CASSLDRLSSGNTIYF. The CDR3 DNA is TGTGCCAGCAGCCTAGACAGATTAAGCTCTGGAAACACCATATATTTT.

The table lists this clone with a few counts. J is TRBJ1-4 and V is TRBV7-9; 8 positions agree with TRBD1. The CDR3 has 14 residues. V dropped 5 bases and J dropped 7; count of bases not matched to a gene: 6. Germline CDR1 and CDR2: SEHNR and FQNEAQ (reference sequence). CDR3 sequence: CASSRTGNGEKLFF. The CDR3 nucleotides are TGTGCCAGCAGCCGGACAGGGAATGGTGAAAAACTGTTTTTT.

CDR3 in amino acids: CASRLQGNTEAFF. In DNA, the CDR3 is TGTGCCAGCAGACTACAGGGGAACACTGAAGCTTTCTTT. This chain connects TRBV12-3 or TRBV12-4 to TRBJ1-1; tentatively, D is TRBD1 (6 bases). The CDR3 loop spans 13 amino acids. Trimming took off 6 bases at V and 1 base at J, with 9 bases between the two ends.